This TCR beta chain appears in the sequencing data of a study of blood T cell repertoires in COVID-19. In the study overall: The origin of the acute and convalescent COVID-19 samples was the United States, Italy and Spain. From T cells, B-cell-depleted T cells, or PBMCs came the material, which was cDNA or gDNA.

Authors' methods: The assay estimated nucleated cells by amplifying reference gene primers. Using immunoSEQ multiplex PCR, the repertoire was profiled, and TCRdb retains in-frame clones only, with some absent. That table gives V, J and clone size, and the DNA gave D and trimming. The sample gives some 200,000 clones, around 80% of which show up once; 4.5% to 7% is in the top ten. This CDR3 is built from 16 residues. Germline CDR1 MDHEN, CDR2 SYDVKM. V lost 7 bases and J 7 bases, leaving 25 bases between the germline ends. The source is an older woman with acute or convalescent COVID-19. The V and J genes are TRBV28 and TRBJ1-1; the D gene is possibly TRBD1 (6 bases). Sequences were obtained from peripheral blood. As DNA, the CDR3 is TGTGCCAGCACCTCGGCGGGGGGCGTATATTTATTTGAAGCTTTCTTT. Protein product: CASTSAGGVYLFEAFF. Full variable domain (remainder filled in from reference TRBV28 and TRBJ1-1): DVKVTQSSRYLVKRTGEKVFLECVQDMDHENMFWYRQDPGLGLRLIYFSYDVKMKEKGDIPEGYSVSREKKERFSLILESASTNQTSMYLCASTSAGGVYLFEAFFGQGTRLTVV.